This T cell receptor (beta chain) was found in a study of Tregs in tolerant kidney transplant recipients. CDR1 and CDR2 from the germline V gene are SGHRS and YFSETQ. The V and J ends lost 0 bases and 1 base, in that order; junction bases with no gene match: 7. The length of the CDR3 is 17 residues. Worth noting for this clone: What it recognizes is unknown. The read terminates 3 residues before the CDR3 end, so the remaining end is supplied by the germline J gene.

Points from the study as a whole: Validation in larger populations is needed because few patients were studied. Expanding Tregs on activated donor B cells appeared to best identify donor-specific TCRbeta clones.

This table comes from immunoSEQ multiplex PCR, and its TCRdb copy is limited to in-frame clones, with some not included. The repertoire table contains roughly 14,000 clones. Related graft donors supplied nonmyeloablative bone marrow transplants, and mixed chimerism was transient. Unstimulated regulatory T cells (CD4+CD25+CD127-), CD4+CD25- non-regulatory cells, CD4 and CD8 cells were FACS-sorted from thawed PBMCs. This chain joins TRBV5-1 and TRBJ2-3, with 8 nucleotides matching TRBD2. The sequence was obtained from a human patient who received a combined kidney and bone marrow transplant. The graft donor may account for some of the T cells. This specimen consisted of CD8+ T cells from blood (PBMCs), obtained 6 months after the transplant. The DNA read from the CDR3 is TGCGCCAGCAGCTTGGCCAACGGACTAGCTGGCACAGATACG. This encodes CASSLANGLAGTDT. Given in full, the CDR3 is CASSLANGLAGTDTQYF. The full variable domain, completed using reference TRBV5-1 and TRBJ2-3, is KAGVTQTPRYLIKTRGQQVTLSCSPISGHRSVSWYQQTPGQGLQFLFEYFSETQRNKGNFPGRFSGRQFSNSRSEMNVSTLELGDSALYLCASSLANGLAGTDTQYFGPGTRLTVL.